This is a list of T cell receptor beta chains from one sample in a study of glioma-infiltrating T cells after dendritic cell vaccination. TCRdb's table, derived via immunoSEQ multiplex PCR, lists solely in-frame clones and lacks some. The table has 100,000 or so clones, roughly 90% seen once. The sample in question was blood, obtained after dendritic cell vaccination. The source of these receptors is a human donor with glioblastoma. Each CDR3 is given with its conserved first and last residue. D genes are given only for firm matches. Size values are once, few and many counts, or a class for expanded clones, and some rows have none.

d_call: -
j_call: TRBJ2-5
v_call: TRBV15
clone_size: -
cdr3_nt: TGTGCCACCAGCAGAGATCGCTCCGCCGAGCGGGTGCCGTACTTC
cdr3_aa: CATSRDRSAERVPYF

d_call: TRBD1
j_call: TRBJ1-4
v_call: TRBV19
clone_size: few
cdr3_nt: TGTGCCAGTAGTCAGGACAGGGGGGGAAGAAAACTGTTTTTT
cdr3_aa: CASSQDRGGRKLFF

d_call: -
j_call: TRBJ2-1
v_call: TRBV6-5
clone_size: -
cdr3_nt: TGTGCCAGCACCACCACCGGACATCTTAAAAATGAGCAGTTCTTC
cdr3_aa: CASTTTGHLKNEQFF

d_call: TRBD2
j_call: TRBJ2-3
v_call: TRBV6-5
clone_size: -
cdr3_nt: TGTGCCAGCAGTGGACTAGCGGGGGGGCCAGATACGCAGTATTTT
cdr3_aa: CASSGLAGGPDTQYF

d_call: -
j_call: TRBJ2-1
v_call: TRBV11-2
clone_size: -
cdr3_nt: TGTGCCAGCAGCTCTCGCAATCAGGGTTGGAATGAGCAGTTCTTC
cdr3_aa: CASSSRNQGWNEQFF

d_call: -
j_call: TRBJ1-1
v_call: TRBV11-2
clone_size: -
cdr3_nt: TGTGCCAGCAGCTTCCCTCGGGGGGGGAACACTGAAGCTTTCTTT
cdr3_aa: CASSFPRGGNTEAFF

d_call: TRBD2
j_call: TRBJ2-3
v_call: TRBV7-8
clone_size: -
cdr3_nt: TGTGCCAGCAGCTTAATCACTAGCGGGGGCTCAGATACGCAGTATTTT
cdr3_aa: CASSLITSGGSDTQYF

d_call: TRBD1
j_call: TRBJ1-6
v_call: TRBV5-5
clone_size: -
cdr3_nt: TGTGCCAGCAGGGCCGGGACAGGGGGCTCACCCCTCCACTTT
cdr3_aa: CASRAGTGGSPLHF

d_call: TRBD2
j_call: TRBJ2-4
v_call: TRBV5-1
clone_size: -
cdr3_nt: TGCGCCAGCAGCCCGGGGGGGCTTGACAAAAACATTCAGTACTTC
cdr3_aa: CASSPGGLDKNIQYF

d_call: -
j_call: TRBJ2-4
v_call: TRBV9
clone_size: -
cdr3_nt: TGTGCCAGCAGCGGAGGGTCTTTAGCCAAAAACATTCAGTACTTC
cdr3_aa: CASSGGSLAKNIQYF

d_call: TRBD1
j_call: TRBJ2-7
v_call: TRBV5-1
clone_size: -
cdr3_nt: TGCGCCAGCAGCTTGACAGGGGACCCAACCTACGAGCAGTACTTC
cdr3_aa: CASSLTGDPTYEQYF

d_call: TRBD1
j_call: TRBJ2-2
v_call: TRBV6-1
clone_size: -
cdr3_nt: TGTGCCAGCAGTGAACCAAAGGGACAGATCAACACCGGGGAGCTGTTTTTT
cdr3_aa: CASSEPKGQINTGELFF

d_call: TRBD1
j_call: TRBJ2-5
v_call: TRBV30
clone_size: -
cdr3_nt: TGTGCCTGGGGGTCCGGGACAGAAGAGACCCAGTACTTC
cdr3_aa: CAWGSGTEETQYF

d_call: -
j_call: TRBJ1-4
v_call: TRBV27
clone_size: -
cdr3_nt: TGTGCCAGCAGTAAAGGACATAATGAAAAACTGTTTTTT
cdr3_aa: CASSKGHNEKLFF

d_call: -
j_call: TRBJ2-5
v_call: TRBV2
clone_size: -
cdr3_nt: TGTGCCAGCAGTCTAGGGGATTGGACGGAGACCCAGTACTTC
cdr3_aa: CASSLGDWTETQYF

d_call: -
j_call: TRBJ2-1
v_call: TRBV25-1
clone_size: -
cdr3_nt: TGTGCCAGCAGTGGACAGATTCACAATGAGCAGTTCTTC
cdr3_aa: CASSGQIHNEQFF

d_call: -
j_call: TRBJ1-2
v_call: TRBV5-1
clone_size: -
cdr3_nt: TGCGCCAGCAGCTTGACGACAGGAACTAACTATGGCTACACCTTC
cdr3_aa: CASSLTTGTNYGYTF

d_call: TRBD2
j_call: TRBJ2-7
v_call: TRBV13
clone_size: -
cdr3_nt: TGTGCCAGCAGCTTACTAGCGGGCCTCTCCTACGAGCAGTACTTC
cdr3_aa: CASSLLAGLSYEQYF

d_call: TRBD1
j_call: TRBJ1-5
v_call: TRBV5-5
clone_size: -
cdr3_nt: TGTGCCAGCAGCGCGGGACAGGGGGCGAATCAGCCCCAGCATTTT
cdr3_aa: CASSAGQGANQPQHF

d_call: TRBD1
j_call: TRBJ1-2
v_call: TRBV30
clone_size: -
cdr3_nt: TGTGCCTGGAGTGTACGACAGGGGAGCGGCTACACCTTC
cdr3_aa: CAWSVRQGSGYTF

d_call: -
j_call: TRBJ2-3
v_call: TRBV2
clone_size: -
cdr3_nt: TGTGCCAGCAGGGAACAGGGAGGGTCCGCGGATACGCAGTATTTT
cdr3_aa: CASREQGGSADTQYF

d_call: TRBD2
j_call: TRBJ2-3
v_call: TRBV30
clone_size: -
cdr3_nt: TGTGCCTGGAGTTCAATAGCGGGAGGGATAGATACGCAGTATTTT
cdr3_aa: CAWSSIAGGIDTQYF

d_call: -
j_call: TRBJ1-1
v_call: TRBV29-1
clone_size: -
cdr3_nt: TGCAGCGCGGGGAACACTGAAGCTTTCTTT
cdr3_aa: CSAGNTEAFF